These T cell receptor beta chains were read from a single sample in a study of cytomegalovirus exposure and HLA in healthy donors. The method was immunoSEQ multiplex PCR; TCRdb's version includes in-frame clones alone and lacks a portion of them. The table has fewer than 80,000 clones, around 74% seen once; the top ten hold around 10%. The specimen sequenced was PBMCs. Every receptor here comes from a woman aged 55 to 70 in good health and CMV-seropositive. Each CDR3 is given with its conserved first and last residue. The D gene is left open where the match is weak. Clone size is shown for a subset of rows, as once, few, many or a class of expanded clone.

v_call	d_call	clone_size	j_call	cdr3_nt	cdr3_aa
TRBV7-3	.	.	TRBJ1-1	TGTGCCAGCAGCTTATGGGCGGGAGGGGAAGCTTTCTTT	CASSLWAGGEAFF
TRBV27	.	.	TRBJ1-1	TGTGCCAGCAGTTTAGGGCAGCGGACTGAAGCTTTCTTT	CASSLGQRTEAFF
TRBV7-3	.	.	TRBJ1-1	TGTGCCAGCAGCGGGGGAGGGACTGAAGCTTTCTTT	CASSGGGTEAFF
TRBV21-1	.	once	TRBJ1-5	TGTGCCAGCAGCAAAACAGAGTATAGCAATCAGCCCCAGCATTTT	CASSKTEYSNQPQHF
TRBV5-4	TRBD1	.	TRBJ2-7	TGTGCCAGCAGCTTGGAAGGGGGCGGGTACGAGCAGTACTTC	CASSLEGGGYEQYF
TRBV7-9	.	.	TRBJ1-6	TGTGCCAGCAGAACCCCGGTAGAAAATTCACCCCTCCACTTT	CASRTPVENSPLHF
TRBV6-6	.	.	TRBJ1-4	TGTGCCAGCAGCGGGAGGGCTGGTCCCGGTGAAAAACTGTTTTTT	CASSGRAGPGEKLFF
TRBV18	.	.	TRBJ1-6	TGTGCCAGCTCACCATCGGGGGAACCCCTCCACTTT	CASSPSGEPLHF
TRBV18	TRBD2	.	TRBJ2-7	TGTGCCAGCTCACCACCGGGGGGGGGAGACGAGCAGTACTTC	CASSPPGGGDEQYF
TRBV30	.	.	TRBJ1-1	TGTGCCTGGACCCTAATCCCCAACACTGAAGCTTTCTTT	CAWTLIPNTEAFF
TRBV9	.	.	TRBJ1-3	TGTGCCAGCAGCGTAGAATTGGGGGGAAGCACCATATATTTT	CASSVELGGSTIYF
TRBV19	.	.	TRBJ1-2	TGTGCCAGTAGTATCTGGGGGGGTATGGACTATGGCTACACCTTC	CASSIWGGMDYGYTF
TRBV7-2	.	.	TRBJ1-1	TGTGCCAGCAGCGTTACTTACAGGGACACTGAAGCTTTCTTT	CASSVTYRDTEAFF
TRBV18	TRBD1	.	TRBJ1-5	TGTGCCAGCTCACCACTAACAGGGGTTCCCAATCAGCCCCAGCATTTT	CASSPLTGVPNQPQHF
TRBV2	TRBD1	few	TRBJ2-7	TGTGCCAGCAGTCGACAGGGGCGGAGGTACGAGCAGTACTTC	CASSRQGRRYEQYF
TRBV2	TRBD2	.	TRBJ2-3	TGTGCCAGCAGTCTAGCGGGGGGGCCGGATACGCAGTATTTT	CASSLAGGPDTQYF
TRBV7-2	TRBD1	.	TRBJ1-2	TGTGCCAGCAGCATCTCGACAGGGCCCCAAGGTGGCTACACCTTC	CASSISTGPQGGYTF
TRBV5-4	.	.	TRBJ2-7	TGTGCCAGCAGCTATCAGGGAGGTTACGAGCAGTACTTC	CASSYQGGYEQYF
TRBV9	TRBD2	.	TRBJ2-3	TGTGCCAGCAGCGGCTCGACGAGCGGGAAAGGAGATACGCAGTATTTT	CASSGSTSGKGDTQYF
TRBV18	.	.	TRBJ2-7	TGTGCCAGCTCACCATCCGTATACGAGCAGTACTTC	CASSPSVYEQYF
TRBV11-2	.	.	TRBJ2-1	TGTGCCAGCACCCTGGGGACAAGGAACAATGAGCAGTTCTTC	CASTLGTRNNEQFF
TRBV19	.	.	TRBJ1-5	TGTGCCAGTAGTATCAGCGTAGGTAGCAATCAGCCCCAGCATTTT	CASSISVGSNQPQHF
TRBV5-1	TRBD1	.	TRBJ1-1	TGCGCCAGCAGCTCAGGACAGGGTCCTTTATTACGGACTGAAGCTTTCTTT	CASSSGQGPLLRTEAFF
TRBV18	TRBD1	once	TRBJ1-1	TGTGCCAGCTCAGGGTCGACAGGGGGCACTGAAGCTTTCTTT	CASSGSTGGTEAFF
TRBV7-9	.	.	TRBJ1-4	TGTGCCAGCAGCTTCGCACAGGGAACAACTAATGAAAAACTGTTTTTT	CASSFAQGTTNEKLFF
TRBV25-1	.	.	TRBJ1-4	TGTGCCAGCAGTGAACAGGGAACTAATGAAAAACTGTTTTTT	CASSEQGTNEKLFF
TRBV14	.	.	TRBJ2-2	TGTGCCAGCAGCCAAGTATGGAACACCGGGGAGCTGTTTTTT	CASSQVWNTGELFF
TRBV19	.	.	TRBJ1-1	TGTGCCAGTAGTATAGGATCCACAGGGCCGAACACTGAAGCTTTCTTT	CASSIGSTGPNTEAFF
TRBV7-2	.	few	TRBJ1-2	TGTGCCAGCAGCCCGACAGGTACCTATGGCTACACCTTC	CASSPTGTYGYTF
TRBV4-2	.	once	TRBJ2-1	TGTGCCAGCAGCCAAGCGGGAGTGTATGAGCAGTTCTTC	CASSQAGVYEQFF
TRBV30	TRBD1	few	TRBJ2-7	TGTGCCTCGGAGGGGGGACAGGGGGCCCTAAGCTCCTACGAGCAGTACTTC	CASEGGQGALSSYEQYF
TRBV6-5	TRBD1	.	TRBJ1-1	TGTGCCAGCAGCTCGGACAGGGGAGTCTCTGAAGCTTTCTTT	CASSSDRGVSEAFF
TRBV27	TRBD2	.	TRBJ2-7	TGTGCCAGCAGTTTCCAACTAGCGCTTACGGCCGAGCAGTACTTC	CASSFQLALTAEQYF
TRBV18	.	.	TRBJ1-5	TGTGCCAGCTCACTATACAGGGACCAGCCCCAGCATTTT	CASSLYRDQPQHF
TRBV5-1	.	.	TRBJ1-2	TGCGCCAGCAGCTTGGGGTCGGGGTATGGCTACACCTTC	CASSLGSGYGYTF
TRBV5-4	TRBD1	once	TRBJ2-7	TGTGCCAGCAGCTGGCGCGACAGGGTCACAGCGTACGAGCAGTACTTC	CASSWRDRVTAYEQYF
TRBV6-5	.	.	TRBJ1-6	TGTGCCAGCAGTTACAGAGATTCACCCCTCCACTTT	CASSYRDSPLHF
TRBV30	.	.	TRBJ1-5	TGTGCCTGGAGTGCCAGACACTTCAATCAGCCCCAGCATTTT	CAWSARHFNQPQHF
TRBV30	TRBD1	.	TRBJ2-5	TGTGCCTGGACTCACAGGGGCCCGGGGCGAGAGACCCAGTACTTC	CAWTHRGPGRETQYF
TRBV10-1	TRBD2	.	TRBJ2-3	TGCGCCAGCAGTGAGTCAGTCTCGACTAGCGTCACAGATACGCAGTATTTT	CASSESVSTSVTDTQYF
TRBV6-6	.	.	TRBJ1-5	TGTGCCAGCAGTCCTGGGGGGGGTTATCAGCCCCAGCATTTT	CASSPGGGYQPQHF
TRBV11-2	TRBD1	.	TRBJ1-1	TGTGCCAGCAGCTTAGATCCGGGACAGGGGCGTCGGGCTTTCTTT	CASSLDPGQGRRAFF
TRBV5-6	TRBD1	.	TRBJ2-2	TGTGCCAGCAGCCGCGGGACAGGGAGGACCGGGGAGCTGTTTTTT	CASSRGTGRTGELFF